The table lists the clone carrying this TCR beta chain with a count of one. Its matching antigen is unknown. The source of the sample is a study of T cell responses to AZD1222 COVID-19 vaccine. Regarding the study as a whole: Repertoires were obtained solely post-peak T cell response. Regions 160-218 and 743-854 dominated among vaccine-associated CD4 TCRs spanning spike. Breadth and depth of Spike-specific TCRs rose after two AZD1222 doses. Females outnumbered males among donors, who were mostly white British; clonal diversity was possibly underestimated.

Some clones are missing from TCRdb's copy, which holds only in-frame ones; the method was immunoSEQ multiplex PCR. In the table there are about 160,000 clones, around 90% of which are singletons. The receptor was derived from an adult in good health. Sequencing was performed on peripheral blood, taken on day 0 of AZD1222 vaccination.

The CDR3 DNA follows: TGTGCCAGCAGCTTAGGAGAGAGCTATGGCTACACCTTC. This codes for CASSLGESYGYTF. The gene calls are TRBV7-2 and TRBJ1-2, with D uncertain. The V end lost 1 base, the J end lost 4 bases, and 7 bases lay between the germline ends. CDR1 and CDR2 (germline): SGHTA, FQGNSA. The CDR3 totals 13 residues.